The 22 T cell receptor beta chains in this list originate from one sample, sequenced in a study of blood T cell repertoires in COVID-19. This table comes from immunoSEQ multiplex PCR, and its TCRdb copy is limited to in-frame clones, with some not included. This sample has a few hundred thousand clones, with about nine tenths found just once. Sequencing was carried out using PBMCs or T cells enriched from blood (not recorded which). The receptors were gathered from a woman between 18 and 30 years old who had recovered from COVID-19.

As for this clone: The germline gene is not matched at one end of the junction; a read error may be the cause. V usage is TRBV6-5 and J usage is TRBJ2-5; possibly TRBD2 for D (5 bases). The germline V gene has CDR1 MNHEY and CDR2 SVGAGI. The CDR3 is 12 amino acids. CDR3 sequence reads: CASSDSGRTQYF. The CDR3 nucleotides read TGTGCCAGCAGTGACTCGGGGAGGACCCAGTACTTC.

This chain uses TRBV6-6 with TRBJ1-1; D is ambiguous. The V end lost 6 bases, the J end lost 1 base, and 12 bases lay between the germline ends. Germline V gene sequence: CDR1 MNHNY, CDR2 SVGAGI (reference sequence). There are 14 residues in the CDR3. The CDR3 loop is CASRNGNSNTEAFF. In DNA form, the CDR3 reads TGTGCCAGCAGGAACGGGAACTCGAACACTGAAGCTTTCTTT.

This rearrangement joins TRBV29-1 to TRBJ1-2, with 7 bases fitting TRBD1. Germline V lookup: CDR1 SQVTM, CDR2 ANQGSEA. V trimming: 4 bases; J trimming: 0 bases; junction bases outside the gene matches: 5. The length of the CDR3 is 14 residues. The CDR3 DNA reads TGCAGCGTTGGTAATGGGACAGCTAACTATGGCTACACCTTC. Amino acids: CSVGNGTANYGYTF.

The chain uses TRBV10-2 and TRBJ1-2, with D hard to call. The V end lost 3 bases, the J end lost 2 bases, and 16 bases lay between the germline ends. This CDR3 has 16 amino acids. Germline V gene data show CDR1 as WSHSY and CDR2 as SAAADI. DNA of the CDR3: TGCGCCAGCAGTGATTCGGGAGGGAGAAGGAACTATGGCTACACCTTC. Amino acid sequence: CASSDSGGRRNYGYTF.

In this sample, this clone turned up a few times. The chain couples TRBV20-1 to TRBJ1-5; D gene uncertain. V was pared by 3 bases and J by 0 bases, with 9 bases between. CDR1 DFQATT and CDR2 SNEGSKA come from the germline V gene (reference sequence). CDR3 length: 14 residues. DNA for the CDR3: TGCAGTGCTAGTTCCGGGTTTAGCAATCAGCCCCAGCATTTT. Translation gives CSASSGFSNQPQHF.

The rearrangement joins TRBV6-5 to TRBJ1-2, with D possibly TRBD1 on 5 matching bases. This CDR3 comprises 15 residues. Germline V CDR1 and CDR2: MNHEY, SVGAGI. The ends were cut back, 0 bases at V and 4 bases at J, with 12 bases in the middle. CDR3 region: CASSYSDRKLYGYTF. CDR3 DNA sequence: TGTGCCAGCAGTTACTCCGACAGAAAACTCTATGGCTACACCTTC.

V usage is TRBV12-5 and J usage is TRBJ1-4; TRBD1 matches 12 bases. Trimming at V came to 1 base and at J to 6 bases, leaving 3 bases not matched to a gene. CDR1 is LGHNT, CDR2 FRNRAP, per germline. The CDR3 runs to 16 residues. The CDR3 DNA reads TGTGCTAGTGGTTTGGGGGACAGGGGGCGCGATGAAAAACTGTTTTTT. Protein sequence: CASGLGDRGRDEKLFF. Using reference TRBV12-5 and TRBJ1-4 for the parts outside the CDR3, the full variable domain is DARVTQTPRHKVTEMGQEVTMRCQPILGHNTVFWYRQTMMQGLELLAYFRNRAPLDDSGMPKDRFSAEMPDATLATLKIQPSEPRDSAVYFCASGLGDRGRDEKLFFGSGTQLSVL.

The rearrangement joins TRBV30 to TRBJ2-7; tentative D call: TRBD1 (6 bases). The CDR3 consists of 13 residues. Germline assignment: CDR1 GTSNPN and CDR2 SVGIG (reference sequence). V was shortened by 3 bases and J by 2 bases, with 11 bases between the two germline ends. The CDR3 reads CAWSRGPAYEQYF. The CDR3 DNA is TGTGCCTGGAGCAGGGGTCCGGCCTACGAGCAGTACTTC. The full variable domain, its missing parts supplied by reference TRBV30 and TRBJ2-7, is SQTIHQWPATLVQPVGSPLSLECTVEGTSNPNLYWYRQAAGRGLQLLFYSVGIGQISSEVPQNLSASRPQDRQFILSSKKLLLSDSGFYLCAWSRGPAYEQYFGPGTRLTVT.

This chain joins TRBV19 and TRBJ2-3, with 12 bases lining up with TRBD2. Germline V gives CDR1 LNHDA, CDR2 SQIVND (reference sequence). The V segment lost 5 bases and the J segment 2 bases; nucleotides outside the gene matches: 2. CDR3 size: 15 residues. The CDR3 is CASSGLAGNTDTQYF. The DNA for the CDR3 is TGTGCCAGTAGTGGACTAGCGGGGAACACAGATACGCAGTATTTT.

The chain employs TRBV7-9 and TRBJ2-7, with 8 bases that match TRBD2. This CDR3 has 15 residues. V shed 4 bases, J shed 0 bases, and the junction held 5 bases outside the gene matches. Per the germline V gene, CDR1 is SEHNR and CDR2 is FQNEAQ (reference sequence). In DNA form, the CDR3 reads TGTGCCAGCAGCTCATCTAGCGGGTCCTCCTACGAGCAGTACTTC. Protein sequence: CASSSSSGSSYEQYF. The variable domain in full, completed from reference TRBV7-9 and TRBJ2-7, reads DTGVSQNPRHKITKRGQNVTFRCDPISEHNRLYWYRQTLGQGPEFLTYFQNEAQLEKSRLLSDRFSAERPKGSFSTLEIQRTEQGDSAMYLCASSSSSGSSYEQYFGPGTRLTVT.

The chain links TRBV18 to TRBJ1-1; a possible D gene is TRBD1 (6 bases). V was shortened by 4 bases and J by 6 bases, with 15 bases between the two germline ends. The CDR3 length is 14 residues. CDR1 KGHSH and CDR2 LQKENI come from the germline V gene. CDR3 in amino acids: CASSRTGGPAEAFF. The DNA of the CDR3 is TGTGCCAGCTCACGCACCGGGGGGCCCGCTGAAGCTTTCTTT.

This chain uses TRBV2 with TRBJ1-1, with a weak D call TRBD1 (5 bases). Germline V CDR1 and CDR2: SNHLY, FYNNEI. The length of the CDR3 is 14 residues. V was cut by 7 bases and J by 1 base, with 13 bases left in between. In nucleotides, the CDR3 is TGTGCCAGCATAGGTGTCAGGGAGAACACTGAAGCTTTCTTT. It is translated as CASIGVRENTEAFF.

The CDR3 nucleotides read TGTGCCAGCAGCCTCTCGGGAGGGGCAGATGGCTACACCTTC. Its translation is CASSLSGGADGYTF. The rearrangement uses TRBV7-9 and TRBJ1-2; the D gene is possibly TRBD1 (5 bases). The CDR3 sequence is 14 residues long. Looked up from germline, CDR1 is SEHNR and CDR2 is FQNEAQ (reference sequence). The V end was cut by 5 bases, the J end by 6 bases, with 16 bases between.

The gene calls are TRBV5-1 and TRBJ1-3, with 7 bases fitting TRBD1. The germline gives CDR1 SGHRS, CDR2 YFSETQ. The CDR3 totals 15 residues. V was clipped by 4 bases and J by 1 base; unmatched bases: 5. The CDR3 reads CASSEGAGSGNTIYF. CDR3 in DNA: TGCGCCAGCAGCGAGGGGGCTGGATCTGGAAACACCATATATTTT.

Only one count was recorded for this clone. V is TRBV9 and J is TRBJ1-2; D unresolved. V was trimmed by 0 bases and J by 2 bases, leaving 11 bases between them. The CDR3 covers 15 residues. Germline V CDR1 and CDR2: SGDLS, YYNGEE. This CDR3 is CASSVELTGNYGYTF. The CDR3 DNA reads as TGTGCCAGCAGCGTAGAACTAACCGGCAACTATGGCTACACCTTC.

The J gene is TRBJ2-1, the V gene TRBV27; 11 nucleotides match TRBD2. Germline loops: CDR1 MNHEY, CDR2 SMNVEV (reference sequence). J gave up 9 bases and V 4 bases, and 14 bases lay outside the gene matches. The CDR3 consists of 17 residues. The CDR3 reads CASSWGPTSGRRVEQFF. CDR3 DNA sequence: TGTGCCAGCAGTTGGGGGCCAACTAGCGGGAGAAGGGTTGAGCAGTTCTTC.

The rearrangement links TRBV5-1 to TRBJ1-4; D not certain. Trimming removed 0 bases at V and 6 bases at J, with 24 bases between. From germline, CDR1 is SGHRS and CDR2 YFSETQ. The length of the CDR3 is 19 residues. CDR3 nucleotide sequence: TGCGCCAGCAGCTTGGGGGCGAGGGCCGCAACGGCTTCATATGAAAAACTGTTTTTT. It encodes CASSLGARAATASYEKLFF.

The chain carries TRBV7-9 and TRBJ1-1; 9 bases are shared with TRBD1. The CDR3 spans 15 residues. Germline CDR1 SEHNR, CDR2 FQNEAQ (reference sequence). The J segment lost 4 bases and the V segment lost 1 base, leaving 4 bases of the junction unmatched. The CDR3 loop reads CASSLVGTGSTEAFF. CDR3 nucleotides: TGTGCCAGCAGCTTAGTGGGGACAGGGAGCACTGAAGCTTTCTTT.

The rearrangement joins TRBV24-1 to TRBJ2-1; D uncertain. Between the trimmed V and J ends, which lost 4 bases and 6 bases, there was a span of 9 bases. CDR3 length: 13 residues. Germline V gene data show CDR1 as KGHDR and CDR2 as SFDVKD. The CDR3 DNA is TGTGCCACCAGTGAGGGTGACTTCAATGAGCAGTTCTTC. Protein product: CATSEGDFNEQFF.

This sequence joins TRBV28 and TRBJ2-3; possible D gene TRBD2, 5 bases. The V end was cut by 5 bases, the J end by 3 bases, with 12 bases between. Germline V gene sequence: CDR1 MDHEN, CDR2 SYDVKM. The CDR3 is 14 residues long. The DNA of the CDR3 is TGTGCCAGCAGTGACGGGGTAGGGACAGATACGCAGTATTTT. Translating it yields CASSDGVGTDTQYF. Full variable domain (rest looked up from reference TRBV28 and TRBJ2-3): DVKVTQSSRYLVKRTGEKVFLECVQDMDHENMFWYRQDPGLGLRLIYFSYDVKMKEKGDIPEGYSVSREKKERFSLILESASTNQTSMYLCASSDGVGTDTQYFGPGTRLTVL.

V gene TRBV2 combines with J gene TRBJ1-2, with 8 bases fitting TRBD1. The V gene's germline CDR1 is SNHLY and CDR2 FYNNEI. There are 15 residues in the CDR3. Trimming took 4 bases from V and 2 from J; bases not matched to a gene: 6. In nucleotides, the CDR3 is TGTGCCAGCAGTGCACCGGGACAGGAAAACTATGGCTACACCTTC. Translation gives CASSAPGQENYGYTF. Combining the CDR3 with reference TRBV2 and TRBJ1-2 gives the whole variable domain EPEVTQTPSHQVTQMGQEVILRCVPISNHLYFYWYRQILGQKVEFLVSFYNNEISEKSEIFDDQFSVERPDGSNFTLKIRSTKLEDSAMYFCASSAPGQENYGYTFGSGTRLTVV.

DNA of the CDR3: TGTGCCATCAGCTACCTAGCGGGAGCCTACGAGCAGTACTTC. Translation gives CAISYLAGAYEQYF. V gene TRBV10-3 combines with J gene TRBJ2-7; 10 bases are shared with TRBD2. CDR3 length: 14 residues. The germline CDR1 and CDR2 sequences are ENHRY and SYGVKD. V trimming: 6 bases; J trimming: 2 bases; junction bases outside the gene matches: 4.